This T cell receptor (beta chain) was obtained from a study of blood T cell repertoires in COVID-19. As for the study in general: Samples representing acute and convalescent COVID-19 were sourced from the United States, Italy and Spain.

The assay was immunoSEQ multiplex PCR, and TCRdb's table has in-frame clones only and misses some. Altogether over 250,000 clones are present, over 75% being singletons, with the ten largest covering 9.5% to 15%. The CDR3 runs to 18 residues. In germline, CDR1 is SGHVS, CDR2 FQNEAQ. The ends lost 5 bases at V and 0 bases at J; junction bases unmatched: 13. The TCR was taken from an older woman with acute or convalescent COVID-19. Sequencing was carried out using peripheral blood. This chain links TRBV7-8 with TRBJ1-3, with 7 nucleotides matching TRBD1. DNA of the CDR3: TGTGCCAGCAGCCGAATTGTTGGACAGGCTCACTCTGGAAACACCATATATTTT. This translates into CASSRIVGQAHSGNTIYF.